A selection of T cell receptor beta chains follows, all from one sample in a study of OX40 agonist ivuxolimab in advanced cancers. The protocol was immunoSEQ multiplex PCR, while the TCRdb copy is restricted to in-frame clones and leaves out a portion. Of 45,000 to 55,000 clones listed, 90% to 95% are singletons. Material: CD4+ or CD8+ T cells sorted from blood, obtained in a trial of the OX40 agonist ivuxolimab. The receptors stem from an adult with an advanced solid tumor such as melanoma, head and neck, liver or kidney cancer. The CDR3 runs from the conserved cysteine through the conserved F or W. Each record gives: V gene, clone size, D gene, J gene, CDR3 DNA, CDR3 protein. D genes are given only for firm matches. Expanded clones get a size class; other rows say once, few or many, or leave the size out.

TRBV5-1	.	.	TRBJ2-7	TGCGCCAGCAGCTTGGACGGCTACGAGCAGTACTTC	CASSLDGYEQYF
TRBV6-1	.	TRBD1	TRBJ1-1	TGTGCCAGCAGTGAAACAGGGGGGGAAGCTTTCTTT	CASSETGGEAFF
TRBV5-4	.	.	TRBJ2-2	TGTGCCAGCAGTTTTAGCGTTACCGGGGAGCTGTTTTTT	CASSFSVTGELFF
TRBV7-9	.	.	TRBJ2-5	TGTGCCAGCAGGTTAGGGGGGGAGACCCAGTACTTC	CASRLGGETQYF
TRBV9	.	TRBD2	TRBJ2-2	TGTGCCAGCAGCGCGAGCGGGAGAAGGGTCACCGGGGAGCTGTTTTTT	CASSASGRRVTGELFF
TRBV9	once	.	TRBJ2-2	TGTGCCAGCAGCGTCACAGGGAGCGGCGGGGAGCTGTTTTTT	CASSVTGSGGELFF
TRBV7-3	.	.	TRBJ2-3	TGTGCCAGCAGCCTAAAGGGGGCAGATACGCAGTATTTT	CASSLKGADTQYF
TRBV9	.	TRBD2	TRBJ2-3	TGTGCCAGCAGCGTACCGGCTAGCGGGAGGGCCCTTCGCACAGATACGCAGTATTTT	CASSVPASGRALRTDTQYF
TRBV9	.	.	TRBJ2-7	TGTGCCAGCAGCGTAGACGCCACCTACGAGCAGTACTTC	CASSVDATYEQYF
TRBV29-1	.	TRBD2	TRBJ2-1	TGCAGCGTTGATAGACTAGCGGGAGGGGATAGCTCCTACAATGAGCAGTTCTTC	CSVDRLAGGDSSYNEQFF
TRBV29-1	few	TRBD1	TRBJ1-1	TGCAGCGCAAATCCGGGACAGGGGACAACTGAAGCTTTCTTT	CSANPGQGTTEAFF
TRBV4-3	.	.	TRBJ2-7	TGCGCCAGCAGCCAAGCGACCGCGGGGACCGCAGACTACGAGCAGTACTTC	CASSQATAGTADYEQYF
TRBV7-8	once	TRBD2	TRBJ2-5	TGTGCCAGCAGCCTCGGACTAGGAGAGACCCAGTACTTC	CASSLGLGETQYF
TRBV11-3	.	TRBD2	TRBJ2-7	TGTGCCAGCAGCTTAATAGCGGGGAATTCCTACGAGCAGTACTTC	CASSLIAGNSYEQYF
TRBV29-1	.	.	TRBJ1-1	TGCAGCGTCCCCCGGGGGAACACTGAAGCTTTCTTT	CSVPRGNTEAFF
TRBV14	.	.	TRBJ2-7	TGTGCCAGCAGCCAAGTTTCAGGCTCACCCTACGAGCAGTACTTC	CASSQVSGSPYEQYF
TRBV28	.	.	TRBJ2-7	TGTGCCAGCCGGGACCCTCAGCGCGAGCAGTACTTC	CASRDPQREQYF
TRBV10-3	.	TRBD2	TRBJ2-7	TGTGCCATCAGTACCCCTAGCGGGAGCCCCTACGAGCAGTACTTC	CAISTPSGSPYEQYF
TRBV10-3	.	.	TRBJ2-2	TGTGCCACCACCAAGTCCGGGGAGCTGTTTTTT	CATTKSGELFF
TRBV6-6	.	.	TRBJ2-1	TGTGCCAGCAGTTACCAGGTCAATGAGCAGTTCTTC	CASSYQVNEQFF
TRBV4-1	.	.	TRBJ2-3	TGCGCCAGCAGCCAAGCGGGAGACGGAGCAGATACGCAGTATTTT	CASSQAGDGADTQYF
TRBV18	.	.	TRBJ2-7	TGTGCCAGCTCACCTCCCGGCGGGGCTGGTTACGAGCAGTACTTC	CASSPPGGAGYEQYF
TRBV27	.	TRBD2	TRBJ2-7	TGTGCCAGCAGTTTCACGGGAGGGCCGGCCGAGCAGTACTTC	CASSFTGGPAEQYF
TRBV28	.	TRBD2	TRBJ2-4	TGTGCCAGCAGTGAAAGACAGGGGACTAGCGGGAGCTACATTCAGTACTTC	CASSERQGTSGSYIQYF
TRBV6-6	.	.	TRBJ2-7	TGTGCCAGCAGTTACTGGCAGAGCTCCTACGAGCAGTACTTC	CASSYWQSSYEQYF
TRBV28	.	.	TRBJ1-3	TGTGCCAGCAGTCCCGTTTCTGGAAACACCATATATTTT	CASSPVSGNTIYF
TRBV19	.	TRBD2	TRBJ2-1	TGTGCCAGTAGTATACCGGGACTAGCGGGAGGAATCAATGAGCAGTTCTTC	CASSIPGLAGGINEQFF
TRBV4-1	.	.	TRBJ1-4	TGCGCCAGCAGCCCGCCGGCGGGGGCCGGGGGTGAAAAACTGTTTTTT	CASSPPAGAGGEKLFF